This T cell receptor beta chain is from a study of OX40 agonist ivuxolimab in advanced cancers. Whole-study context: Dose-escalation cases comprised hepatocellular carcinoma, melanoma, renal cell or head and neck cancer. Three partial responders included one hepatocellular carcinoma patient and two cutaneous melanoma patients. The study's findings and limits: It was not determined which antigens were specifically recognized by the peripheral T cells that had undergone clonal expansion. Expanded clones were, on average, more numerous among CD8+ T cells than CD4+.

A word on this clone: Its antigen is not known.

Measured with immunoSEQ multiplex PCR; TCRdb has only the in-frame clones, and not every one. The sample contains 75,000 to 95,000 clones, 90% to 95% of which appear only once. There are 14 residues in the CDR3. V was clipped by 5 bases and J by 0 bases; unmatched bases: 1. Germline assignment: CDR1 SGHAT and CDR2 FQNNGV. The source of this sequence is an adult with an advanced solid tumor such as melanoma, head and neck, liver or kidney cancer. Sequences were derived from CD4+ or CD8+ T cells sorted from blood, sampled in a trial of the OX40 agonist ivuxolimab. The chain couples TRBV11-2 to TRBJ2-3, with 8 bases identical to TRBD2. For the CDR3, the DNA is TGTGCCAGCAGCACTAGCGGCAGCACAGATACGCAGTATTTT. The encoded protein is CASSTSGSTDTQYF. Based on the CDR3 plus reference TRBV11-2 and TRBJ2-3, the full variable domain is EAGVAQSPRYKIIEKRQSVAFWCNPISGHATLYWYQQILGQGPKLLIQFQNNGVVDDSQLPKDRFSAERLKGVDSTLKIQPAKLEDSAVYLCASSTSGSTDTQYFGPGTRLTVL.